The present TCR beta chain was sequenced within a study of OX40 agonist ivuxolimab in advanced cancers. Study at large: Eligibility rules accepted prior anti-PD-1, anti-PD-L1 or anti-CTLA-4 therapy, and 40% had some.

Study-level results: Blood T cells, both CD4+ and CD8+, expanded clonally by week 6 at 0.1 to 3.0 mg/kg. Partial responders receiving 0.1-3.0 mg/kg showed among the lowest clonal expansion.

Sequencing was performed with immunoSEQ multiplex PCR; in TCRdb, only in-frame clones are kept and a portion is missing. The sample consists of tens of thousands of clones, 80% to 90% of them appearing once. Germline-derived CDR1 and CDR2 are MDHEN and SYDVKM. The V end was cut by 7 bases, the J end by 6 bases, with 22 bases between. This CDR3 is built from 15 residues. Points on this clone: Antigen: not known.

The input for sequencing was CD4+ or CD8+ T cells sorted from blood, taken in a trial of the OX40 agonist ivuxolimab. The sequence was collected from an adult with an advanced solid tumor such as melanoma, head and neck, liver or kidney cancer. The V and J genes are TRBV28 and TRBJ2-7; D is possibly TRBD2 (6 bases). The CDR3 is CASIQSEGSGFEQYF. The DNA for the CDR3 is TGTGCCAGCATTCAATCGGAGGGTTCGGGGTTCGAGCAGTACTTC.